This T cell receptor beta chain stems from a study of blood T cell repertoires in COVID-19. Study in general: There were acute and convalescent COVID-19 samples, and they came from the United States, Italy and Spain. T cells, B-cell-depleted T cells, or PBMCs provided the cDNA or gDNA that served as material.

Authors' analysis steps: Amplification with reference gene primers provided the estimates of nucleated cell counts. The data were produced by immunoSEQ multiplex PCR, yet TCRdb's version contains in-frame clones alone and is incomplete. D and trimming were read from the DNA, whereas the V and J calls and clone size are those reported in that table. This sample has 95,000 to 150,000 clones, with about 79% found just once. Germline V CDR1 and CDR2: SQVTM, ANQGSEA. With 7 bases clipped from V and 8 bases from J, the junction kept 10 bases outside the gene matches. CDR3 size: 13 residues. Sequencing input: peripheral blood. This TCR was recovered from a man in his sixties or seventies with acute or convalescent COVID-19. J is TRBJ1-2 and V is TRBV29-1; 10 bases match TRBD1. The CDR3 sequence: CSAEPGQGYGYTF. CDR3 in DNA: TGCAGCGCCGAACCGGGACAGGGGTACGGCTACACCTTC.